These 13 T cell receptor beta chains were sequenced from one sample in a study of spatial heterogeneity in lung cancer. TCRdb re-analysed the 5' RACE reads in MiXCR, keeping a single row per CDR3 protein. The sample contains about 32,000 distinct CDR3 sequences, over 9.5% of which appear only once. Sample time point: blood at routine non-recurrence follow-up after resection. Sequenced material: PBMCs, taken at follow-up. All receptors derive from a female donor with early-stage non-small cell lung cancer.

In this sample, this clonotype turned up many times. The CDR3 DNA sequence: TGCGCCAGCAGTTGGAACACCCGCACAGATACGCAGTATTTT. Protein sequence: CASSWNTRTDTQYF. This chain uses TRBV5-1 with TRBJ2-3; D call uncertain. V lost 5 bases and J 1 base, leaving 11 bases between the germline ends. CDR3 length: 14 amino acids. Germline V gives CDR1 SGHRS, CDR2 YFSETQ.

This clonotype was seen many times. V gene TRBV29-1 combines with J gene TRBJ1-4; 7 nucleotides match TRBD1. Germline-derived CDR1 and CDR2 are SQVTM and ANQGSEA. The CDR3 consists of 13 residues. The ends lost 4 bases at V and 5 bases at J; junction bases unmatched: 4. The CDR3, as DNA: TGCAGCGTTGCGAGGACAGGAAATGAAAAACTGTTTTTT. It specifies CSVARTGNEKLFF.

The V and J genes are TRBV9 and TRBJ1-1; TRBD1 matches 7 bases. The length of the CDR3 is 14 residues. Losses at the gene ends were 3 bases for V and 1 base for J; bases not matched to a gene: 3. Germline V gene data show CDR1 as SGDLS and CDR2 as YYNGEE. The CDR3 sequence is CASSGQGRNTEAFF. The CDR3 coding sequence is TGTGCCAGCAGCGGACAGGGTCGGAACACTGAAGCTTTCTTT.

This clonotype was observed at least ten times. The chain recombines TRBV5-1 with TRBJ2-3; D gene uncertain. There are 14 residues in the CDR3. Trimming took 7 bases from V and 1 from J, leaving 13 bases between them. Germline CDR1 is SGHRS and CDR2 is YFSETQ. Here the CDR3 reads CASRPWLGTDTQYF. As DNA, the CDR3 is TGCGCCAGCCGTCCCTGGCTTGGCACAGATACGCAGTATTTT.

This clonotype was found many times. The CDR3 coding sequence is TGTGCCAGCAGCGTAGATTGGACAGAGAGCTACGAGCAGTACTTC. It translates to CASSVDWTESYEQYF. This chain uses TRBV9 with TRBJ2-7, with D perhaps TRBD1 (6 bases). The V gene's germline CDR1 is SGDLS and CDR2 YYNGEE. CDR3 length: 15 residues. The V end lost 0 bases, the J end lost 3 bases, and 13 bases lay between the germline ends. The complete variable domain, with remaining parts taken from reference TRBV9 and TRBJ2-7, reads DSGVTQTPKHLITATGQRVTLRCSPRSGDLSVYWYQQSLDQGLQFLIQYYNGEERAKGNILERFSAQQFPDLHSELNLSSLELGDSALYFCASSVDWTESYEQYFGPGTRLTVT.

This clonotype showed up just a few times. CDR3 region: CASRGAPRNGGTAYGYTF. In DNA, the CDR3 is TGTGCCAGCAGGGGAGCCCCGAGAAATGGGGGGACAGCCTATGGCTACACCTTC. The chain recombines TRBV7-2 with TRBJ1-2; 7 bases agree with TRBD1. Per the germline V gene, CDR1 is SGHTA and CDR2 is FQGNSA. V was pared by 6 bases and J by 4 bases, with 20 bases of the junction left unmatched. The CDR3 is 18 residues long.

This clonotype has a count of ten or more. The J gene is TRBJ2-7, the V gene TRBV5-4; D uncertain. Germline V CDR1 and CDR2: SGHNT, YYREEE (reference sequence). This CDR3 spans 15 amino acids. The V and J ends lost 0 bases and 2 bases respectively, with 12 bases between them. CDR3 DNA: TGTGCCAGCAGCTTGGAGGATAGGCCTCCCTACGAGCAGTACTTC. It yields the protein CASSLEDRPPYEQYF.

This clonotype has more than one count but fewer than ten. The V call is TRBV5-1, the J call TRBJ2-3, with 9 bases that match TRBD2. Germline assignment: CDR1 SGHRS and CDR2 YFSETQ. This CDR3 spans 16 amino acids. Trimming took 1 base from V and 1 from J; bases not matched to a gene: 4. CDR3 in amino acids: CASSLMVAGGTDTQYF. The CDR3 DNA follows: TGCGCCAGCAGCTTGATGGTAGCGGGGGGCACAGATACGCAGTATTTT. The full variable domain, in which reference TRBV5-1 and TRBJ2-3 provide the parts outside the CDR3, is KAGVTQTPRYLIKTRGQQVTLSCSPISGHRSVSWYQQTPGQGLQFLFEYFSETQRNKGNFPGRFSGRQFSNSRSEMNVSTLELGDSALYLCASSLMVAGGTDTQYFGPGTRLTVL.

This clonotype was seen many times. The DNA of the CDR3 is TGTGCTAGTGGTCCCACAAGGGTCGAGCAGTACTTC. It is translated as CASGPTRVEQYF. The rearrangement joins TRBV12-5 to TRBJ2-7; D not certain. CDR1 and CDR2 from the germline V gene are LGHNT and FRNRAP. The V end was cut by 5 bases, the J end by 6 bases, with 11 bases between. The CDR3 has 12 amino acids.

The chain recombines TRBV29-1 with TRBJ1-1; D gene ambiguous. Trimming removed 3 bases at V and 6 bases at J, with 14 bases between. The CDR3 consists of 13 residues. The germline CDR1 and CDR2 sequences are SQVTM and ANQGSEA. This chain's CDR3 is CSVDGWGNAEAFF. DNA of the CDR3: TGCAGCGTTGATGGGTGGGGTAACGCTGAAGCTTTCTTT.

This clonotype was picked up a small number of times. The chain recombines TRBV20-1 with TRBJ1-5, with TRBD1 as a possible D gene (5 bases). Germline CDR1 and CDR2: DFQATT and SNEGSKA (reference sequence). Trimming stripped 5 bases from V and 4 bases from J, with 15 bases between. This CDR3 has 14 amino acids. CDR3 sequence (DNA): TGCAGTGCTTTACTTGCGGGGGGGAATCAGCCCCAGCATTTT. Translation: CSALLAGGNQPQHF.

This clonotype has only a few counts. DNA of the CDR3: TGTGCCAGCAGCTCACTCTCCACGGCTAATGAAAAACTGTTTTTT. Its protein is CASSSLSTANEKLFF. The gene calls are TRBV7-2 and TRBJ1-4; D unclear. Deletions cut 4 bases from V and 3 bases from J, with 12 bases between. This CDR3 comprises 15 residues. Germline CDR1 SGHTA, CDR2 FQGNSA.

This clonotype was seen many times. V gene TRBV27 combines with J gene TRBJ2-2, with D perhaps matching TRBD1 or TRBD2 (5 bases each). The CDR3 extends over 16 amino acids. Deletions cut 5 bases from V and 2 bases from J, with 15 bases between. Germline V gene data show CDR1 as MNHEY and CDR2 as SMNVEV (reference sequence). The CDR3 DNA reads TGTGCCAGCAGTCCGAACATCGGGGCAAACACCGGGGAGCTGTTTTTT. This translates into CASSPNIGANTGELFF.